The entry below describes one TCR beta chain. Per the germline V gene, CDR1 is MGHRA and CDR2 is YSYEKL. The CDR3 runs 15 residues. The V gene end was trimmed by 0 bases and the J gene end by 8 bases; junction bases not matched to a gene: 8. This sample is part of a study of cytomegalovirus exposure and HLA in healthy donors. Repertoires were generated with immunoSEQ multiplex PCR, while TCRdb's copy carries only in-frame clones and drops some. The sample holds roughly 130,000 clones, roughly 90% seen once. This chain joins TRBV4-1 and TRBJ1-2, with 8 bases lining up with TRBD1. The source material was PBMCs. The TCR sequence derives from a man aged 18 to 29 in good health and CMV-seronegative. CDR3 sequence: CASSQEGRGRRGYTF. DNA for the CDR3: TGCGCCAGCAGCCAAGAGGGCAGGGGGCGTCGAGGCTACACCTTC.